Each of the 27 T cell receptor beta chains below was sequenced from the same sample in a study of regulatory T cells in long-lasting Graves disease. The TCR beta library used iRepertoire HTBI primers with Arm-PCR amplification of CDR3. Each CDR3 protein is one row after TCRdb ran MiXCR on the multiplex PCR reads. Of a few hundred thousand distinct CDR3 sequences listed, around 18% are singletons. Time point specified: newly diagnosed GD, antithyroid drugs for less than 3 months. PBMCs provided the RNA from which the TCR library was made. The source material was peripheral blood mononuclear cells (PBMCs), sampled at new diagnosis, from a patient treated with antithyroid drugs. The receptors derive from a female donor with Graves disease.

This clonotype was seen a single time. This may be a read error, as it is one base from a much larger clone. The V gene is TRBV9, the J gene TRBJ2-1; D is tentatively TRBD1 or TRBD2 (7 bases each). V was clipped by 0 bases and J by 5 bases, with 12 bases between them. The length of the CDR3 is 15 residues. Germline CDR1 reads SGDLS; CDR2 reads YYNGEE. Here the CDR3 reads CASSVGEGAHNEQFF. DNA for the CDR3: TGTGCCAGCAGCGTAGGGGAGGGGGCCCACAATGAGCAGTTCTTC.

This clonotype was seen at least ten times. The rearrangement uses TRBV20-1 and TRBJ2-1, with D possibly being TRBD1 (6 bases). V was shortened by 3 bases and J by 4 bases, with 13 bases between the two germline ends. Germline CDR1 is DFQATT and CDR2 is SNEGSKA (reference sequence). CDR3 size: 14 residues. This CDR3 is CSASLDRSYNEQFF. The CDR3 DNA reads as TGCAGTGCTAGCCTAGACAGGAGTTACAATGAGCAGTTCTTC.

Note on this clonotype: Since a much larger clone is just one base distant, this may be a read error. V is TRBV5-6 and J is TRBJ2-3, with 7 bases identical to TRBD2. With 9 bases clipped from V and 0 bases from J, the junction kept 10 bases outside the gene matches. The CDR3 consists of 15 residues. From germline, CDR1 is SGHDT and CDR2 YYEEEE. CDR3 nucleotides: TGTGCCAACATCACCAGCGGGGAAAGCACAGATACGCAGTATTTT. Residues: CANITSGESTDTQYF. The full variable domain, rest sourced from reference TRBV5-6 and TRBJ2-3, is DAGVTQSPTHLIKTRGQQVTLRCSPKSGHDTVSWYQQALGQGPQFIFQYYEEEERQRGNFPDRFSGHQFPNYSSELNVNALLLGDSALYLCANITSGESTDTQYFGPGTRLTVL.

This clonotype was seen a few times. The J gene is TRBJ2-1, the V gene TRBV24-1, with 14 bases aligning to TRBD2. The CDR3 is 14 amino acids. The germline gives CDR1 KGHDR, CDR2 SFDVKD. The trim removed 8 bases at V and 7 bases at J, leaving 3 bases unmatched. CDR3 protein: CATTGTSGSNEQFF. The CDR3 DNA is TGTGCCACCACCGGGACTAGCGGGAGTAATGAGCAGTTCTTC.

At least ten counts were recorded for this clonotype. This rearrangement joins TRBV28 to TRBJ1-3, with a weak D call TRBD1 (5 bases). V lost 3 bases and J lost 3, with 15 bases in between. Germline CDR1 MDHEN, CDR2 SYDVKM. CDR3 length: 16 residues. CDR3 residues: CASSFLRSRGGNTIYF. The CDR3 nucleotides read TGTGCCAGCAGTTTCCTGCGGTCGAGGGGTGGAAACACCATATATTTT.

The V gene is TRBV5-6, the J gene TRBJ1-3; D is unclear. Germline V gene sequence: CDR1 SGHDT, CDR2 YYEEEE. The ends were cut back, 3 bases at V and 0 bases at J, with 13 bases in the middle. This CDR3 is 16 amino acids long. DNA of the CDR3: TGTGCCAGCAGCTGGTCCGGTCGGTTCTCTGGAAACACCATATATTTT. Its translation is CASSWSGRFSGNTIYF.

The V call is TRBV5-1, the J call TRBJ2-3; 13 bases are shared with TRBD2. The length of the CDR3 is 16 residues. V gave up 3 bases and J gave up 5 bases; unmatched junction bases: 6. Germline assignment: CDR1 SGHRS and CDR2 YFSETQ. CDR3 DNA: TGCGCCAGCAGCTATGGACTAGCGGGAGTGGGAGATACGCAGTATTTT. It codes for CASSYGLAGVGDTQYF.

Many counts were recorded for this clonotype. This chain links TRBV12-3 or TRBV12-4 with TRBJ1-1; possibly TRBD1 for D (6 bases). This CDR3 has 13 amino acids. V was trimmed by 7 bases and J by 3 bases, leaving 12 bases between them. As DNA, the CDR3 is TGTGCCAGCATACAGGACAGTTACACTGAAGCTTTCTTT. Translated, it gives CASIQDSYTEAFF.

Many counts were recorded for this clonotype. V and J are TRBV20-1 and TRBJ2-3; 9 nucleotides align to TRBD2. The CDR3 is 14 residues long. Trimming cost V 3 bases and J 4 bases; bases outside gene matches: 5. CDR1 DFQATT and CDR2 SNEGSKA come from the germline V gene (reference sequence). In DNA form, the CDR3 reads TGCAGTGCTAGGGGCGGGAGGGCCCCAGATACGCAGTATTTT. Translating gives CSARGGRAPDTQYF.

This clonotype showed up many times. This sequence joins TRBV4-3 and TRBJ2-5; D perhaps matches TRBD2 (5 bases). The V end lost 4 bases, the J end lost 5 bases, and 20 bases lay between the germline ends. There are 16 residues in the CDR3. Germline lookup yields CDR1 LGHNA and CDR2 YSLEER. The CDR3 DNA reads TGCGCCAGCAGCCCCTCTCCCGGAGGAACCGATGAGACCCAGTACTTC. This gives the protein CASSPSPGGTDETQYF.

About this clonotype itself: A read error may explain this, as a much larger clone is one base away. The chain is built from TRBV7-2 and TRBJ2-7, with TRBD2 matching 16 bases. This CDR3 comprises 15 residues. V dropped 6 bases and J dropped 6; count of bases not matched to a gene: 5. Germline CDR1 reads SGHTA; CDR2 reads FQGNSA. The CDR3 nucleotides read TGTGCCAGCAGACCGGGACTAGCGGGAGGGGGCGAGCAGTACTTC. This encodes CASRPGLAGGGEQYF.

This clonotype was seen ten or more times. The chain is built from TRBV9 and TRBJ1-6, with 7 bases matching TRBD1. J gave up 7 bases and V 2 bases, and 3 bases lay outside the gene matches. This CDR3 is 14 amino acids long. Germline V lookup: CDR1 SGDLS, CDR2 YYNGEE. Written as DNA, the CDR3 is TGTGCCAGCAGCGTGGGCAGGGGGAATTCACCCCTCCACTTT. Encoded protein: CASSVGRGNSPLHF.

This clonotype has just a few counts. The chain employs TRBV7-9 and TRBJ1-2, with TRBD1 matching 7 bases. From germline, CDR1 is SEHNR and CDR2 FQNEAQ (reference sequence). The CDR3 spans 16 residues. V shed 4 bases, J shed 7 bases, and the junction held 15 bases outside the gene matches. The CDR3 sequence is CASSSEPVQGQGGYTF. CDR3 sequence (DNA): TGTGCCAGCAGCTCCGAACCAGTACAGGGGCAGGGTGGCTACACCTTC.

This clonotype was counted a few times. The rearrangement joins TRBV5-4 to TRBJ2-5; the match to TRBD1 covers 9 bases. CDR1 is SGHNT, CDR2 YYREEE, per germline (reference sequence). The CDR3 has 14 residues. V shed 4 bases and J 5 bases; nucleotides not matched to a gene: 6. CDR3 bases: TGTGCCAGCAGCCTCCGGACAGGGGTGGAGACCCAGTACTTC. Its protein is CASSLRTGVETQYF. Drawing the rest from reference TRBV5-4 and TRBJ2-5, the complete variable domain is ETGVTQSPTHLIKTRGQQVTLRCSSQSGHNTVSWYQQALGQGPQFIFQYYREEENGRGNFPPRFSGLQFPNYSSELNVNALELDDSALYLCASSLRTGVETQYFGPGTRLLVL.

The V gene is TRBV2, the J gene TRBJ1-1; no definite D call. The germline V gene has CDR1 SNHLY and CDR2 FYNNEI. This CDR3 has 15 amino acids. V gave up 6 bases and J gave up 0 bases, with 14 bases separating them. The CDR3 DNA sequence: TGTGCCAGCAGCGTTAAGGCAGAGATGAACACTGAAGCTTTCTTT. Amino acid sequence: CASSVKAEMNTEAFF.

This clonotype was found many times. The chain uses TRBV10-3 and TRBJ2-3, with 11 bases that match TRBD2. The CDR3 is made up of 16 amino acids. CDR1 ENHRY and CDR2 SYGVKD come from the germline V gene. J lost 2 bases, V lost 4 bases, and 5 bases had no gene match. CDR3 DNA: TGTGCCATCAGTGCTGGGACTAGCGGAGTCACAGATACGCAGTATTTT. Encoded protein: CAISAGTSGVTDTQYF.

Only a few counts were recorded for this clonotype. The rearrangement links TRBV4-1 to TRBJ2-3; 8 bases map to TRBD1. Germline V gives CDR1 MGHRA, CDR2 YSYEKL. CDR3 length: 12 residues. J was trimmed by 13 bases and V by 1 base; bases with no gene match: 4. CDR3 sequence (DNA): TGCGCCAGCAGCCAAGGGACAGGGAGCAAGTATTTT. It encodes CASSQGTGSKYF.

This clonotype was recorded at least ten times. CDR3 protein: CSARDLAGRTEETQYF. The CDR3 nucleotides read TGCAGTGCTAGAGATCTCGCGGGACGGACGGAAGAGACCCAGTACTTC. The V and J genes are TRBV20-1 and TRBJ2-5; a weak D match, TRBD2 (6 bases). The CDR3 is made up of 16 amino acids. Germline V gene lookup returns CDR1 DFQATT and CDR2 SNEGSKA (reference sequence). Trimming pared 0 bases from V and 3 bases from J, leaving 17 bases between.

The table lists this clonotype with many counts. The rearrangement joins TRBV10-3 to TRBJ2-5; D not resolved. Germline assignment: CDR1 ENHRY and CDR2 SYGVKD. The V end lost 2 bases, the J end lost 4 bases, and 2 bases lay between the germline ends. The CDR3 consists of 11 residues. In nucleotides, the CDR3 is TGTGCCATCAGTGAGGGAGAGACCCAGTACTTC. This gives the protein CAISEGETQYF.

This clonotype was counted at least ten times. This chain joins TRBV28 and TRBJ1-4; TRBD1 agrees at 8 bases. Germline loops: CDR1 MDHEN, CDR2 SYDVKM. This CDR3 spans 16 amino acids. The ends lost 4 bases at V and 8 bases at J; junction bases unmatched: 12. The CDR3 sequence: CASSYPDGQGGEKLFF. CDR3 in DNA: TGTGCCAGCAGTTATCCTGACGGACAGGGCGGAGAAAAACTGTTTTTT.

The V call is TRBV6-1, the J call TRBJ1-4, with D perhaps TRBD1 (5 bases). Germline V CDR1 and CDR2: MNHNS, SASEGT. Between the trimmed V and J ends, which lost 4 bases and 14 bases, there was a span of 11 bases. CDR3 size: 11 residues. The CDR3 DNA reads as TGTGCCAGCAGTGCGAGGGACTTCCTGTTTTTT. As protein: CASSARDFLFF.

This clonotype was found many times. The chain combines TRBV7-2 with TRBJ2-3; no firm D call. Trimming took 4 bases from V and 5 from J, leaving 10 bases between them. This CDR3 is built from 13 residues. The germline CDR1 and CDR2 sequences are SGHTA and FQGNSA. CDR3 DNA: TGTGCCAGCAGCTCCCTAGTCTTAGATACGCAGTATTTT. Translating gives CASSSLVLDTQYF.

This clonotype was recorded only once. A far larger clone lies a single base away; this is likely a read error. V and J are TRBV28 and TRBJ2-1; 9 bases match TRBD2. Germline V gene data show CDR1 as MDHEN and CDR2 as SYDVKM. There are 15 residues in the CDR3. With 5 bases clipped from V and 10 bases from J, the junction kept 12 bases outside the gene matches. CDR3 coding DNA: TGTGCCAGCAGTCCCCTGACTAGCGGTACCTACGAGCAGTTCTTC. Residues: CASSPLTSGTYEQFF. Full variable domain (outside the CDR3, taken from reference TRBV28 and TRBJ2-1): DVKVTQSSRYLVKRTGEKVFLECVQDMDHENMFWYRQDPGLGLRLIYFSYDVKMKEKGDIPEGYSVSREKKERFSLILESASTNQTSMYLCASSPLTSGTYEQFFGPGTRLTVL.

This clonotype has at least ten counts. The chain has TRBV9 and TRBJ2-2; tentatively, D is TRBD1 (6 bases). This CDR3 has 14 amino acids. Germline V gene lookup returns CDR1 SGDLS and CDR2 YYNGEE. Trimming pared 0 bases from V and 8 bases from J, leaving 11 bases between. CDR3 nucleotide sequence: TGTGCCAGCAGCGTAGTGAGCCAGGGGGGGGAGCTGTTTTTT. Amino acid sequence: CASSVVSQGGELFF.

This clonotype has just a few counts. The chain is built from TRBV3-1 and TRBJ2-4, with 9 bases that match TRBD2. Trimming took 1 base from V and 1 from J; bases not matched to a gene: 8. The V gene's germline CDR1 is LGHDT and CDR2 YNNKEL (reference sequence). This CDR3 has 18 amino acids. This CDR3 reads CASSQGSSGMQAKNIQYF. The CDR3 DNA reads TGTGCCAGCAGCCAAGGTTCTAGCGGGATGCAGGCCAAAAACATTCAGTACTTC.

At least ten counts were recorded for this clonotype. This chain joins TRBV10-3 and TRBJ2-7; weak D call: TRBD1 (5 bases). Deletions cut 8 bases from V and 2 bases from J, with 19 bases between. The length of the CDR3 is 15 residues. Germline values: CDR1 ENHRY, CDR2 SYGVKD. CDR3 sequence reads: CAIRSGSRAPYEQYF. The CDR3 region has the DNA TGTGCCATCCGCTCCGGCAGCAGGGCGCCCTACGAGCAGTACTTC.

This clonotype has at least ten counts. The chain employs TRBV4-1 and TRBJ2-5; weak D call: TRBD2 (7 bases). This CDR3 comprises 15 residues. The V and J ends lost 0 bases and 9 bases respectively, with 17 bases between them. The germline V gene encodes CDR1 MGHRA and CDR2 YSYEKL. CDR3 amino acids: CASSQEGGGGGAQYF. The CDR3 nucleotides read TGCGCCAGCAGCCAAGAAGGAGGGGGGGGCGGGGCCCAGTACTTC.